The T cell receptor beta chain under discussion was sequenced for a study of T cells in Graves' hyperthyroidism and ophthalmopathy. The hyperthyroidism patients had all been newly diagnosed, and their disease duration was under 2 months. Their ages ranged from 18 to 65 years. RNA transcripts yielded amplified TCR beta CDR3 regions. The TCR CDR3 was amplified in a first-round RT-PCR using the HTBI primer set. TCRdb recomputed calls from the multiplex PCR reads with MiXCR, one row per CDR3 protein. The table has about 200,000 distinct CDR3 sequences, about a sixth seen once. The germline V and J ends were trimmed by 9 bases and 8 bases, with 17 bases remaining between them. The germline gives CDR1 SNHLY, CDR2 FYNNEI. The CDR3 loop spans 13 amino acids.

The receptor comes from a man in his fifties or sixties with Graves' hyperthyroidism. The sample comprised blood. V gene TRBV2 combines with J gene TRBJ2-1; TRBD1 is a possible D gene (5 bases). The CDR3 protein is CASLTDPVDEQFF. CDR3 bases: TGTGCCAGTCTGACAGACCCGGTAGATGAGCAGTTCTTC. The whole variable domain, remainder taken from reference TRBV2 and TRBJ2-1, is EPEVTQTPSHQVTQMGQEVILRCVPISNHLYFYWYRQILGQKVEFLVSFYNNEISEKSEIFDDQFSVERPDGSNFTLKIRSTKLEDSAMYFCASLTDPVDEQFFGPGTRLTVL.